This TCR beta chain was sequenced during a study of spatial heterogeneity in lung cancer. Documented time point: sample taken at primary tumor resection. Whole RNA was taken from tumor, nontumor lung or frozen PBMC; it was then sequenced unsorted. Untreated early-stage non-small cell lung cancer patients, approximately 76 in total, were the donors. A unique molecular identifier was carried by every single TCR cDNA molecule. One entry per CDR3 protein, called by TCRdb with MiXCR from the 5' RACE reads. Among nearly 15,000 distinct CDR3 sequences, 7% to 9% were seen once, and the ten largest hold around 34%. This clonotype was picked up many times. The CDR3 loop spans 15 amino acids. CDR1 is KGHSY and CDR2 is FQNENV in the germline V gene. The germline V and J ends were trimmed by 0 bases and 0 bases, with 9 bases remaining between them.

The chain carries TRBV16 and TRBJ2-7; weak D call: TRBD1 (5 bases). The origin of this receptor is a female donor with early-stage non-small cell lung cancer. The sample in question was PBMCs, obtained at surgery. CDR3 sequence (DNA): TGTGCCAGCAGCCAATCGTACAGGAGCTCCTACGAGCAGTACTTC. This codes for CASSQSYRSSYEQYF.